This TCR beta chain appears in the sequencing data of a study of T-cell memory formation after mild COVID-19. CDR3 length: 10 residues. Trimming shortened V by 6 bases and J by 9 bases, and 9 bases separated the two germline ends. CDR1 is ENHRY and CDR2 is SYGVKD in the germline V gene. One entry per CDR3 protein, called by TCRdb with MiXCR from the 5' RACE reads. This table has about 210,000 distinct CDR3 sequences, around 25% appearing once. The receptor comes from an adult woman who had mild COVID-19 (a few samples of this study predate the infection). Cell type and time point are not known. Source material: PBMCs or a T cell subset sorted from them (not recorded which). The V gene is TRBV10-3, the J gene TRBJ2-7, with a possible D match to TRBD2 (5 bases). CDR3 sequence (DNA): TGTGCCATCAGCGAAGGAGGGCAGTACTTC. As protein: CAISEGGQYF.